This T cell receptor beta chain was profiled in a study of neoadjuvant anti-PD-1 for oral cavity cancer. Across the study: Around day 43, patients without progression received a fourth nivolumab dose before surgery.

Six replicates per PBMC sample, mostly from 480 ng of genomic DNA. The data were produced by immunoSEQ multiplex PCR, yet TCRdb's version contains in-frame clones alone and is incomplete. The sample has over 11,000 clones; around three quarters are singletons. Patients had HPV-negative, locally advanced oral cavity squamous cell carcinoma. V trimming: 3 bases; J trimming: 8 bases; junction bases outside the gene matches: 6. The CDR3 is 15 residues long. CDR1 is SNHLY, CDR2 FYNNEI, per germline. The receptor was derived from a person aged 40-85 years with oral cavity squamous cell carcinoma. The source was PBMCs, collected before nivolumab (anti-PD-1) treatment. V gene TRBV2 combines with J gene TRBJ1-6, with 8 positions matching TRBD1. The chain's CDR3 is CASSDWQGADSPLHF. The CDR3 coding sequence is TGTGCCAGCAGTGATTGGCAGGGGGCCGATTCACCCCTCCACTTT.